One sample yielded the 18 T cell receptor beta chains listed below, sequenced in a study of spatial heterogeneity in lung cancer. Time point of the sample: sample taken at primary tumor resection. Findings of the study overall: Tracking of tumor mutation counts was seen in expanded intratumoral alpha and beta TCR counts.

These receptors' antigens are unknown. Each CDR3 protein is one row after TCRdb ran MiXCR on the 5' RACE reads. There are 8,000 or so distinct CDR3 sequences in the sample; about 12% occur only once, and around 10% lies in the top ten. Sequencing was performed on lung tumor tissue, taken at surgery. The receptors stem from a male donor with early-stage non-small cell lung cancer.

This clonotype has at least ten counts. The rearrangement uses TRBV15 and TRBJ1-2; tentative D call: TRBD1 (6 bases). Trimming removed 0 bases from V and 5 bases from J, with 13 bases in between. Germline V gives CDR1 LNHNV, CDR2 YYDKDF (reference sequence). This CDR3 is 15 amino acids long. CDR3 region: CATSRDVGQIYGYTF. CDR3 nucleotide sequence: TGTGCCACCAGCAGAGATGTAGGACAGATTTATGGCTACACCTTC.

By frequency in the sample, this clonotype is medium-sized. This rearrangement joins TRBV24-1 to TRBJ2-1, with 15 nucleotides matching TRBD2. The V gene end was trimmed by 1 base and the J gene end by 6 bases; junction bases not matched to a gene: 3. The CDR3 spans 17 residues. The germline V gene encodes CDR1 KGHDR and CDR2 SFDVKD. The CDR3 DNA reads as TGTGCCACCAGTGATTTACGGACTAGCGGGAGGGCCAATGAGCAGTTCTTC. Translating gives CATSDLRTSGRANEQFF.

By share, this clonotype ranks as medium-sized. This chain links TRBV10-3 with TRBJ2-1, with TRBD2 identical over 9 bases. V lost 4 bases, J lost 3 bases, and 1 base stayed unmatched. CDR1 ENHRY and CDR2 SYGVKD come from the germline V gene. This CDR3 contains 14 residues. For the CDR3, the DNA is TGTGCCATCAGTGGCGGGAGGGACTACAATGAGCAGTTCTTC. The encoded protein is CAISGGRDYNEQFF.

The sample holds many counts of this clonotype. The chain uses TRBV7-2 and TRBJ2-7; no firm D call. V was pared by 8 bases and J by 5 bases, with 16 bases between. This CDR3 has 13 residues. Germline V CDR1 and CDR2: SGHTA, FQGNSA. CDR3 residues: CASSERWQDEQYF. In DNA, the CDR3 is TGTGCCAGCTCGGAGCGTTGGCAGGACGAGCAGTACTTC.

Many counts were recorded for this clonotype. The chain carries TRBV5-1 and TRBJ2-2, with TRBD2 as a possible D gene (5 bases). Germline loops: CDR1 SGHRS, CDR2 YFSETQ. This CDR3 spans 16 amino acids. V was trimmed by 4 bases and J by 3 bases, leaving 16 bases between them. The CDR3 loop is CASSNTKDGDTGELFF. CDR3 nucleotides: TGCGCCAGCAGCAATACTAAGGACGGGGACACCGGGGAGCTGTTTTTT.

This clonotype was observed a handful of times. This chain uses TRBV7-2 with TRBJ2-3; maybe TRBD2 (5 bases). The CDR3 length is 15 residues. Germline loops: CDR1 SGHTA, CDR2 FQGNSA. V lost 5 bases and J lost 2, with 14 bases in between. The CDR3 nucleotides are TGTGCCAGCAGCCAAGGACTGTCCTCCACAGATACGCAGTATTTT. Its translation is CASSQGLSSTDTQYF.

The V gene is TRBV29-1, the J gene TRBJ1-1; 8 bases line up with TRBD1. The germline CDR1 and CDR2 sequences are SQVTM and ANQGSEA. The ends lost 7 bases at V and 7 bases at J; junction bases unmatched: 8. The CDR3 runs to 12 residues. The CDR3 region has the DNA TGCAGCGCGCTCCGGGACAGGTATGAAGCTTTCTTT. Protein sequence: CSALRDRYEAFF.

The J gene is TRBJ2-7, the V gene TRBV5-1; 7 positions agree with TRBD1. After removal of 4 bases from V and 2 bases from J, the junction contained 9 bases not matched to a gene. The CDR3 is 15 residues long. Germline loops: CDR1 SGHRS, CDR2 YFSETQ. CDR3 loop: CASSVTGTEPYEQYF. The CDR3, as DNA: TGCGCCAGCAGCGTTACCGGGACAGAACCCTACGAGCAGTACTTC.

V gene TRBV7-2 combines with J gene TRBJ2-3; 8 positions agree with TRBD1. With 1 base clipped from V and 2 bases from J, the junction kept 2 bases outside the gene matches. The CDR3 spans 15 residues. CDR1 is SGHTA and CDR2 is FQGNSA in the germline V gene. The CDR3 is CASSLGTGHTDTQYF. The CDR3 region has the DNA TGTGCCAGCAGCTTAGGGACAGGGCACACAGATACGCAGTATTTT.

This clonotype was picked up many times. The J gene is TRBJ2-2, the V gene TRBV4-3; 14 bases are shared with TRBD2. The germline CDR1 and CDR2 sequences are LGHNA and YSLEER. Germline trimming cut 3 bases from V and 5 bases from J; bases unmatched to any gene: 5. The CDR3 is made up of 17 amino acids. The chain's CDR3 is CASSQGLAGVGTGELFF. In DNA form, the CDR3 reads TGCGCCAGCAGCCAGGGACTAGCGGGAGTTGGGACCGGGGAGCTGTTTTTT.

By sample share, this clonotype is medium-sized (0.01 to 0.1%). The CDR3 reads CSVGSGAPNTGELFF. The CDR3 nucleotides read TGCAGCGTTGGCTCGGGAGCACCGAACACCGGGGAGCTGTTTTTT. The J gene is TRBJ2-2, the V gene TRBV29-1; tentative D call: TRBD2 (6 bases). This CDR3 is 15 amino acids long. Trimming took 4 bases from V and 0 from J, leaving 12 bases between them. Looked up from germline, CDR1 is SQVTM and CDR2 is ANQGSEA.

This clonotype was observed at least ten times. The V and J genes are TRBV20-1 and TRBJ2-7; 13 bases are shared with TRBD2. V shed 5 bases, J shed 5 bases, and the junction held 6 bases outside the gene matches. The CDR3 has 14 residues. Germline loops: CDR1 DFQATT, CDR2 SNEGSKA (reference sequence). The CDR3 DNA sequence: TGCAGTGCTGGGCGAACTAGCGGGAGGGACGAGCAGTACTTC. This encodes CSAGRTSGRDEQYF.

This clonotype is medium-sized within its sample. The rearrangement uses TRBV5-6 and TRBJ2-2, with D perhaps matching TRBD1 (7 bases). CDR1 and CDR2 from the germline V gene are SGHDT and YYEEEE. Trimming shortened V by 5 bases and J by 3 bases, and 17 bases separated the two germline ends. The CDR3 covers 16 residues. Written as DNA, the CDR3 is TGTGCCAGCAGGCCATGGAGGGGGCCGGACACCGGGGAGCTGTTTTTT. Translation gives CASRPWRGPDTGELFF.

This clonotype is medium-sized (0.01 to 0.1%) by share. The rearrangement links TRBV20-1 to TRBJ2-5; 7 positions agree with TRBD1. Germline CDR1 and CDR2: DFQATT and SNEGSKA (reference sequence). With 6 bases clipped from V and 5 bases from J, the junction kept 6 bases outside the gene matches. The CDR3 runs to 12 residues. CDR3 bases: TGCAGTGCACGAACAGGGGTGGAGACCCAGTACTTC. As protein: CSARTGVETQYF.

This clonotype has a count of ten or more. In nucleotides, the CDR3 is TGTGCCATCAGTGACTTTGGACAGGGGGACTACAATGAGCAGTTCTTC. Translation: CAISDFGQGDYNEQFF. The chain is built from TRBV10-3 and TRBJ2-1; 10 bases fit TRBD1. The germline gives CDR1 ENHRY, CDR2 SYGVKD. The CDR3 has 16 residues. V lost 3 bases to trimming and J lost 3 bases; unmatched junction nucleotides: 5.

This clonotype is medium-sized within its sample. The gene calls are TRBV27 and TRBJ2-7, with 14 bases matching TRBD2. With V trimmed by 5 bases and J by 5 bases, 5 bases remained unmatched. In germline, CDR1 is MNHEY, CDR2 SMNVEV (reference sequence). CDR3 length: 15 residues. CDR3 coding DNA: TGTGCCAGCAGTCTCGGACTAGCGGGAGGCCACGAGCAGTACTTC. This gives the protein CASSLGLAGGHEQYF.

The chain joins TRBV29-1 to TRBJ2-3; D uncertain. V lost 7 bases and J 4 bases, leaving 12 bases between the germline ends. Germline V gene sequence: CDR1 SQVTM, CDR2 ANQGSEA. The CDR3 extends over 12 amino acids. The CDR3 reads CSAASNSDTQYF. As DNA, the CDR3 is TGCAGCGCCGCGAGTAACTCAGATACGCAGTATTTT.

By sample share, this clonotype is medium-sized. This sequence joins TRBV24-1 and TRBJ2-1, with 15 bases matching TRBD2. Per the germline V gene, CDR1 is KGHDR and CDR2 is SFDVKD. V lost 2 bases to trimming and J lost 9 bases; unmatched junction nucleotides: 4. The CDR3 is made up of 16 amino acids. DNA for the CDR3: TGTGCCACCAGTGATTGGACTAGCGGGAGGGCCATTGAGCAGTTCTTC. The encoded protein is CATSDWTSGRAIEQFF.